This T cell receptor (beta chain) appears in the sequencing data of a study of tumor-infiltrating lymphocytes in localized non-small cell lung cancer (dated by TCRdb to the early 2020s). At the level of the whole study: The cohort included patients whose samples were collected after neoadjuvant chemotherapy, as well as both smokers and never-smokers and several histologies. Each patient contributed resected tumor tissue and uninvolved lung tissue from the same patient, described as non-adjacent to the tumor. The same patients underwent several integrated assays, with TCR sequencing performed together with flow cytometry, multiplex immunofluorescence, RNA-seq, exome sequencing and proteomics. The overall ICON cohort comprised some 140 surgical patients with localized non-small cell lung cancer whose tumors were resected. For 55 to 70 patients, immunoSEQ T-cell fraction was compared between paired tumor and uninvolved lung. What the work shows at the level of the full study, not this receptor alone: Because assay coverage varied across patients depending on available tissue quantity, TCR sequencing was performed for only a subset of the cohort. No difference in TCR-derived T-cell fraction was observed between the flow cytometry-defined immunotypes IM1 (good prognosis) and IM2 (poor prognosis). Recurrence-free survival showed no association with tumor T-cell fraction from TCR sequencing (p = 0.61). TCRbeta sequencing supported higher T cell infiltration in tumors than in uninvolved lung tissue, consistent with immunofluorescence CD3 counts. Because different assays used different pieces of the same tissue, technical variation could not be distinguished from intratumor heterogeneity.

Including the terminal cysteine and phenylalanine, the CDR3 comprises 15 residues. Here the CDR3 DNA is all that survives: 45 bases in frame from base 1. V is cut by 2 bases and J by 0 bases, and the space between the germline ends is 9 bases. From a lookup of the germline V gene, CDR1 and CDR2 are SGDLS and YYNGEE. The first patient joined ICON in early 2016, and enrollment wrapped up when the last patient was enrolled in September 2018. A subcohort of around 77 patients provided fresh tumor and matched uninvolved tissue for in-depth immune analyses, with TCR sequencing among those analyses. TCR sequencing was performed on DNA isolated from bulk tissue, without cell sorting. The immunoSEQ assay used for TCR sequencing gave the T-cell fraction in both tumor and uninvolved lung tissue. As for how the authors treated the data: For survival analysis, patients were divided into high (upper tertile) and low (lower two tertiles) T-cell fraction groups, which were compared by log-rank test. Paired tumor versus uninvolved lung differences in T-cell fraction were tested with a signed-rank test. The immuneACCESS repertoire file appears here via TCRdb, limited to in-frame rearrangements. These files lack a portion of the clones; in checked studies, under half of the deficit traces to unresolved V genes, and the cause of the others is not known. V and J calls and clone size are copied from that table; D and trimming were computed from the DNA. The sample has 6,000 to 7,000 clones on record, around 69% of them singletons. The ten largest account for over 25% of the sample.

This clone was counted a few times. Its antigen is unknown. Per-base quality was not reported, and no clone a single base away is much larger than it. The TCR comes from a human donor with non-small cell lung cancer. Here the chain combines TRBV9 and TRBJ2-1; the D gene identity is not certain. Sequenced sample: lung tumor tissue. The CDR3 amino acid sequence is: CASSVQVASYNEQFF. In nucleotides, the sequence is TGTGCCAGCAGCGTCCAGGTAGCCTCCTACAATGAGCAGTTCTTC.